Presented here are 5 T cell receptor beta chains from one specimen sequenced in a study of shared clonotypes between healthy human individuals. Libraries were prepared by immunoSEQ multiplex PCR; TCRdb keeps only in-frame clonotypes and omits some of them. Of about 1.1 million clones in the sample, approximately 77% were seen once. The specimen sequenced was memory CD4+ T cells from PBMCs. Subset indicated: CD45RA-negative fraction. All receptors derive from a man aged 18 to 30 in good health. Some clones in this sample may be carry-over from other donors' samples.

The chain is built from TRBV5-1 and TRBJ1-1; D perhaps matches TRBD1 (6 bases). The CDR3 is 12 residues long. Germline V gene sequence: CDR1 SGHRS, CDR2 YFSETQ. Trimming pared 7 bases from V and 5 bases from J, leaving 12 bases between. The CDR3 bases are TGCGCCAGCCGAGGGGGGAGGACTGAAGCTTTCTTT. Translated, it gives CASRGGRTEAFF.

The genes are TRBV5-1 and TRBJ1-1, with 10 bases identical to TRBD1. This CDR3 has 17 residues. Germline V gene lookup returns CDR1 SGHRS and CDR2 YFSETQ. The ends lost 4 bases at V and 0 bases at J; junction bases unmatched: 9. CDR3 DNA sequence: TGCGCCAGCAGCCTGATGGGACAGGGGCCCATGAACACTGAAGCTTTCTTT. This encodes CASSLMGQGPMNTEAFF.

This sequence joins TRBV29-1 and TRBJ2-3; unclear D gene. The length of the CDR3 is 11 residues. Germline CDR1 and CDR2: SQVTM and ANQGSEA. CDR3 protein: CTSGWVDTQYF. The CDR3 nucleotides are TGCACCTCCGGTTGGGTAGATACGCAGTATTTT.

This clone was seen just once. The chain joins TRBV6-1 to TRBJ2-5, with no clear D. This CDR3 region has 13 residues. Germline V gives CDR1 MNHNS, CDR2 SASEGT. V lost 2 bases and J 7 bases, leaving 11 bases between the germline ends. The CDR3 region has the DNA TGTGCCAGCAGTGAATCTCATATGGGGACCCAGTACTTC. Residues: CASSESHMGTQYF.

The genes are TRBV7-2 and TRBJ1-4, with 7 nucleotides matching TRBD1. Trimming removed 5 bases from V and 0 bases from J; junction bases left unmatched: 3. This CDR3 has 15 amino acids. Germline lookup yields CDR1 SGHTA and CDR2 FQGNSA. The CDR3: CASSQGGATNEKLFF. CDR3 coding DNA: TGTGCCAGCAGCCAGGGGGGTGCAACTAATGAAAAACTGTTTTTT.